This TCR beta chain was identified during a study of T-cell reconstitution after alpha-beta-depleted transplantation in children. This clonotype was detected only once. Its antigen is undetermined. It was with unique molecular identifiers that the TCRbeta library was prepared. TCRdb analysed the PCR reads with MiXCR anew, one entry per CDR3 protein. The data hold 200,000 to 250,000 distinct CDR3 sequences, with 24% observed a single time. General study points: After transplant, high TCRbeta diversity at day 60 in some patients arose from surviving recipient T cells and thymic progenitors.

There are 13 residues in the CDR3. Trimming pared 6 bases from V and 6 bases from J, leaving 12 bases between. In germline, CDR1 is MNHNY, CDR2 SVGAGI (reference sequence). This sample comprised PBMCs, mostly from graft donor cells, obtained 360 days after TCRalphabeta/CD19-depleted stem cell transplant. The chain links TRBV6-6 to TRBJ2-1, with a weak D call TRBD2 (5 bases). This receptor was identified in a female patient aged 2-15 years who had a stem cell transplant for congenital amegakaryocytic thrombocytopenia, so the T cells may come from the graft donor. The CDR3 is CASSPQLVNEQFF. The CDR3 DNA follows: TGTGCCAGCAGCCCACAACTAGTCAATGAGCAGTTCTTC.